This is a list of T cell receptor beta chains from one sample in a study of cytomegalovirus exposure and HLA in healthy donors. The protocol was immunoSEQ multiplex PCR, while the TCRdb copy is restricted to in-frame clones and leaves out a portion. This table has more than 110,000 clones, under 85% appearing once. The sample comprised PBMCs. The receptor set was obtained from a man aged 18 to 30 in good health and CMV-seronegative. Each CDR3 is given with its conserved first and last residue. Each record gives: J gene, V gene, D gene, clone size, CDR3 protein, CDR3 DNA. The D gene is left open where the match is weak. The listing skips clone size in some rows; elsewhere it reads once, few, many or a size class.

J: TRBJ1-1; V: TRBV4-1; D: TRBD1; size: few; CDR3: CASSHPGGASTEAFF; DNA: TGCGCCAGCAGCCACCCAGGGGGCGCTAGCACTGAAGCTTTCTTT
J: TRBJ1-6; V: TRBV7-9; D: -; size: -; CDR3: CASSLDGQRSPLHF; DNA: TGTGCCAGCAGCTTGGACGGACAACGGTCACCCCTCCACTTT
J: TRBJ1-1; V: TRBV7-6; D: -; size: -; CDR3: CASSLLRVNTEAFF; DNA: TGTGCCAGCAGCTTACTGAGAGTGAACACTGAAGCTTTCTTT
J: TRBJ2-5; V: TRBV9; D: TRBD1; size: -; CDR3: CASSPQDRVPETQYF; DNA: TGTGCCAGCAGCCCCCAGGACAGGGTACCGGAGACCCAGTACTTC
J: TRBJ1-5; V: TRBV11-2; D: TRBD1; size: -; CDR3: CASSSDRVAQPQHF; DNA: TGTGCCAGCAGCTCCGACAGGGTTGCTCAGCCCCAGCATTTT
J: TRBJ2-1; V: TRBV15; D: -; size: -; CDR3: CATKGGLPWDEQFF; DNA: TGTGCCACCAAGGGAGGACTCCCCTGGGATGAGCAGTTCTTC
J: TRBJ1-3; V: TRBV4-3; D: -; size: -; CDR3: CASSQTASGNTIYF; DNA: TGCGCCAGCAGCCAAACAGCCTCTGGAAACACCATATATTTT
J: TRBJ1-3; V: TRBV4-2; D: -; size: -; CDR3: CASSPDMGGVGNTIYF; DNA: TGTGCCAGCAGCCCCGATATGGGGGGTGTGGGAAACACCATATATTTT
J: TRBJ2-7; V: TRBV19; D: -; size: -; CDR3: CASSIGPRAYEQYF; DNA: TGTGCCAGTAGTATAGGCCCGAGGGCCTACGAGCAGTACTTC
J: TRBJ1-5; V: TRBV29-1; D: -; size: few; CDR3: CSVAGVGDSNQPQHF; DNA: TGCAGCGTTGCAGGGGTCGGAGATAGCAATCAGCCCCAGCATTTT
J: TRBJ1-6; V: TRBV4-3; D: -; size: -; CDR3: CASSQTGSSYNSPLHF; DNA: TGCGCCAGCAGCCAAACAGGGAGCTCCTATAATTCACCCCTCCACTTT
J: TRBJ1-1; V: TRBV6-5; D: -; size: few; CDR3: CASRPTWTNEAFF; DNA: TGTGCCAGCAGACCCACCTGGACAAATGAAGCTTTCTTT
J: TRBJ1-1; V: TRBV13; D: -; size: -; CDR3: CASSLATGSTEAFF; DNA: TGTGCCAGCAGCTTAGCGACAGGTTCCACTGAAGCTTTCTTT
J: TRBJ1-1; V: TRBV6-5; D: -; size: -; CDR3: CASSPGPNTEAFF; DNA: TGTGCCAGCAGTCCGGGTCCGAACACTGAAGCTTTCTTT
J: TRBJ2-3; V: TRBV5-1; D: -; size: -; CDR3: CASSLARATDTQYF; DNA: TGCGCCAGCAGCTTGGCCAGGGCGACAGATACGCAGTATTTT
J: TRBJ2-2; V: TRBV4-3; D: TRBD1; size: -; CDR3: CASSPWTGDAGELFF; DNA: TGCGCCAGCAGTCCCTGGACAGGGGACGCCGGGGAGCTGTTTTTT
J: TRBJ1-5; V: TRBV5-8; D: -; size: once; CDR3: CASSTLWNGGGQPQHF; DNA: TGTGCCAGCAGCACTCTTTGGAATGGGGGAGGTCAGCCCCAGCATTTT
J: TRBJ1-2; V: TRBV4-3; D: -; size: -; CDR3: CASSQGLRGYGYTF; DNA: TGCGCCAGCAGCCAAGGGTTAAGGGGATATGGCTACACCTTC
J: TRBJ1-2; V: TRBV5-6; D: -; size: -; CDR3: CASSLAKQANYGYTF; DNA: TGTGCCAGCAGCTTAGCGAAACAGGCAAACTATGGCTACACCTTC
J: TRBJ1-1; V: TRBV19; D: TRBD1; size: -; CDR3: CASTRGQGWAEAFF; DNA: TGTGCCAGTACCCGAGGACAGGGGTGGGCTGAAGCTTTCTTT
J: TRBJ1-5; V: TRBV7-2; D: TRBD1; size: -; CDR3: CVSSIRTGVGNQPQHF; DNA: TGTGTCAGCAGCATACGGACAGGGGTGGGCAATCAGCCCCAGCATTTT
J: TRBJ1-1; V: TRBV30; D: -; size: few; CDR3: CAWSGQMNTEAFF; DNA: TGTGCCTGGAGTGGACAGATGAACACTGAAGCTTTCTTT
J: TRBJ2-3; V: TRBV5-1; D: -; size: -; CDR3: CASSLGADTQYF; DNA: TGCGCCAGCAGCTTGGGGGCGGATACGCAGTATTTT
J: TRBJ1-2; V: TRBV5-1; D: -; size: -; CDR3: CASSFKESGNGYTF; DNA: TGCGCCAGCAGCTTTAAAGAGAGCGGGAATGGCTACACCTTC
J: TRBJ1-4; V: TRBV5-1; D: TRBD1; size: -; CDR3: CVSSLLGGVEEKLFF; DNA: TGCGTCAGCAGCTTGCTAGGGGGCGTCGAAGAAAAACTGTTTTTT
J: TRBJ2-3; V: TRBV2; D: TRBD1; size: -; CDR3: CASSPPPGTGGADTQYF; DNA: TGTGCCAGCAGTCCCCCACCCGGGACAGGGGGCGCAGATACGCAGTATTTT
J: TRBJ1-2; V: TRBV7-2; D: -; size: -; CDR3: CASSLDRINYGYTF; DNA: TGTGCCAGCAGCTTAGACAGGATTAACTATGGCTACACCTTC
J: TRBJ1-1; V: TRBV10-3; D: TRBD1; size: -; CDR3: CATQKYSGTDTEAFF; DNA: TGTGCCACCCAAAAATATTCCGGGACAGACACTGAAGCTTTCTTT
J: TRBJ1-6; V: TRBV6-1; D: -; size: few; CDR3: CASSAASNSPLHF; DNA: TGTGCCAGCAGCGCCGCGTCTAATTCACCCCTCCACTTT
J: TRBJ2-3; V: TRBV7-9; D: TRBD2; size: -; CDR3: CASSLALAGGLTDTQYF; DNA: TGTGCCAGCAGCTTAGCCTTAGCGGGGGGACTCACAGATACGCAGTATTTT
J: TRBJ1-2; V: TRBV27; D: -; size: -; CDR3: CASSLYGSSHYGYTF; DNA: TGTGCCAGCAGTTTATACGGGAGCTCTCACTATGGCTACACCTTC
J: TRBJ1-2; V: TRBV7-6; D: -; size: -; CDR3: CASSLADSWGYTF; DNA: TGTGCCAGCAGCTTAGCGGACAGCTGGGGCTACACCTTC
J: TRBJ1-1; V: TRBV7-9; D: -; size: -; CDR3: CASSPGAGCEAFF; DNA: TGTGCCAGCAGCCCTGGGGCAGGATGTGAAGCTTTCTTT
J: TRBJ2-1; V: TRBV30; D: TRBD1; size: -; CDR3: CAREGTGSSYNEQFF; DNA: TGTGCCCGTGAGGGGACAGGTAGCTCCTACAATGAGCAGTTCTTC
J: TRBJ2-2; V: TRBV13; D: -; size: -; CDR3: CASSYTWAHPGELFF; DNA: TGTGCCAGCAGCTACACTTGGGCCCACCCCGGGGAGCTGTTTTTT
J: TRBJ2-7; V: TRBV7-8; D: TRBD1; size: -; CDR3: CASSPGQGSSYEQYF; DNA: TGTGCCAGCAGCCCGGGACAGGGGAGCTCCTACGAGCAGTACTTC
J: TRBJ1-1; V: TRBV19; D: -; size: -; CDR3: CASSIGGRRRVGTEAFF; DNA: TGTGCCAGTAGTATAGGAGGCAGGCGGCGGGTGGGCACTGAAGCTTTCTTT